The next 30 T cell receptor beta chains were all read from a single sample in a study of shared clonotypes between healthy human individuals. Measured with immunoSEQ multiplex PCR; TCRdb has only the in-frame clones, and not every one. The sample includes approximately 92,000 clones, over 60% of them seen just once. Material for sequencing was memory CD8+ T cells sorted from blood. As for subset: CD45RO+ cells pooled with CCR7-negative TemRA cells. All receptors derive from a man aged 25 to 40 in good health.

This chain uses TRBV9 with TRBJ2-2, with TRBD1 identical over 9 bases. Germline CDR1 and CDR2: SGDLS and YYNGEE. V was clipped by 3 bases and J by 0 bases; unmatched bases: 9. This CDR3 has 18 amino acids. In DNA form, the CDR3 reads TGTGCCAGCAGCGAAGATCCGGGACAGGGTCCGAACACCGGGGAGCTGTTTTTT. Translated: CASSEDPGQGPNTGELFF.

As regards this clone: The same CDR3 also results from other DNA sequences found in this sample. This CDR3 is CASSQNYGYTF. The CDR3 nucleotides read TGTGCCAGCTCACAGAACTATGGCTACACCTTC. This sequence joins TRBV28 and TRBJ1-2, with D uncertain. Trimming cost V 8 bases and J 2 bases, with 6 bases left between them. The CDR3 runs to 11 residues. CDR1 is MDHEN and CDR2 is SYDVKM in the germline V gene.

The J gene is TRBJ2-1, the V gene TRBV29-1, with unresolved D. The V end lost 7 bases, the J end lost 2 bases, and 15 bases lay between the germline ends. Germline lookup yields CDR1 SQVTM and CDR2 ANQGSEA. There are 14 residues in the CDR3. CDR3 DNA: TGCAGCGGCCATATCCCCGAGGCCTACAATGAGCAGTTCTTC. Translated: CSGHIPEAYNEQFF.

This rearrangement joins TRBV7-2 to TRBJ1-3; D may be TRBD1 (5 bases). Per germline, CDR1 SGHTA and CDR2 FQGNSA. Trimming cost V 2 bases and J 2 bases, with 16 bases left between them. The CDR3 contains 17 residues. CDR3 bases: TGTGCCAGCAGCTTACATAACAGGCAGATAACTGGAAACACCATATATTTT. Residues: CASSLHNRQITGNTIYF.

V and J are TRBV27 and TRBJ2-7; D is tentatively TRBD1 or TRBD2 (5 bases each). Germline CDR1 is MNHEY and CDR2 is SMNVEV (reference sequence). Deletions cut 5 bases from V and 3 bases from J, with 11 bases between. CDR3 length: 13 residues. In DNA form, the CDR3 reads TGTGCCAGCAGTCCGGGACGGCGCTACGAGCAGTACTTC. Its translation: CASSPGRRYEQYF.

This clone was recorded once. V usage is TRBV9 and J usage is TRBJ2-1; D unresolved. From germline, CDR1 is SGDLS and CDR2 YYNGEE. The CDR3 has 15 residues. V was shortened by 3 bases and J by 0 bases, with 10 bases between the two germline ends. Here the CDR3 reads CASSGAESSYNEQFF. The DNA for the CDR3 is TGTGCCAGCAGCGGTGCTGAGAGCTCCTACAATGAGCAGTTCTTC.

V usage is TRBV15 and J usage is TRBJ2-1; the match to TRBD2 covers 8 bases. After removal of 4 bases from V and 6 bases from J, the junction contained 8 bases not matched to a gene. In germline, CDR1 is LNHNV, CDR2 YYDKDF (reference sequence). The CDR3 is made up of 15 amino acids. Written as DNA, the CDR3 is TGTGCCACCAGCAATAAGGCCGGGGGGGGCAATGAGCAGTTCTTC. It encodes CATSNKAGGGNEQFF.

The V gene is TRBV29-1, the J gene TRBJ1-3; no reliable D call. Germline lookup yields CDR1 SQVTM and CDR2 ANQGSEA. Trimming took off 5 bases at V and 0 bases at J, with 5 bases between the two ends. The CDR3 sequence is 12 residues long. The CDR3 nucleotides read TGCAGCGTTAGGACCTCTGGAAACACCATATATTTT. It encodes CSVRTSGNTIYF.

The genes are TRBV14 and TRBJ2-3, with D uncertain. The V and J ends lost 2 bases and 0 bases respectively, with 12 bases between them. CDR3 length: 16 amino acids. The germline V gene encodes CDR1 SGHDN and CDR2 FVKESK. DNA of the CDR3: TGTGCCAGCAGCCAACGGAACCATTTCAGCACAGATACGCAGTATTTT. It is translated as CASSQRNHFSTDTQYF.

This clone was seen at least ten times. The chain combines TRBV6-6 with TRBJ2-2; no clear D. The germline V gene encodes CDR1 MNHNY and CDR2 SVGAGI (reference sequence). V gave up 2 bases and J gave up 3 bases, with 4 bases separating them. The CDR3 has 13 amino acids. The CDR3 is CASSYRDTGELFF. In DNA form, the CDR3 reads TGTGCCAGCAGTTACAGGGACACCGGGGAGCTGTTTTTT.

V and J are TRBV4-1 and TRBJ2-7; 12 nucleotides line up with TRBD2. Germline CDR1 reads MGHRA; CDR2 reads YSYEKL. The V and J ends lost 2 bases and 2 bases, in that order; junction bases with no gene match: 1. CDR3 length: 15 amino acids. The CDR3 loop is CASSQSSGRAYEQYF. The CDR3 bases are TGCGCCAGCAGCCAATCTAGCGGGAGGGCCTACGAGCAGTACTTC.

The V and J genes are TRBV7-9 and TRBJ1-5; D remains unclear. The V end lost 11 bases, the J end lost 1 base, and 9 bases lay between the germline ends. Germline V gene data show CDR1 as SEHNR and CDR2 as FQNEAQ (reference sequence). The CDR3 has 12 amino acids. This CDR3 reads CAGGWSNQPQHF. The CDR3 nucleotides read TGTGCCGGAGGGTGGAGCAATCAGCCCCAGCATTTT.

The chain combines TRBV5-1 with TRBJ2-5, with TRBD1 matching over 8 bases. Trimming removed 5 bases from V and 2 bases from J; junction bases left unmatched: 11. Germline CDR1 and CDR2: SGHRS and YFSETQ. This CDR3 spans 16 amino acids. The chain's CDR3 is CASSNLGQEHQETQYF. The DNA for the CDR3 is TGCGCCAGCAGTAACTTGGGACAGGAACATCAAGAGACCCAGTACTTC.

The chain recombines TRBV28 with TRBJ2-7; D not resolved. The V gene lost 4 bases and the J gene lost 2 bases, with 6 bases spanning the gap. Germline values: CDR1 MDHEN, CDR2 SYDVKM. The CDR3 is 12 residues long. For the CDR3, the DNA is TGTGCCAGCAGTTCGGAGACCTACGAGCAGTACTTC. Translated: CASSSETYEQYF.

This clone was found a few times. The chain couples TRBV7-9 to TRBJ2-5; 7 positions agree with TRBD1. In germline, CDR1 is SEHNR, CDR2 FQNEAQ (reference sequence). J was trimmed by 2 bases and V by 4 bases; bases with no gene match: 7. The CDR3 is 15 residues long. CDR3 coding DNA: TGTGCCAGCAGCTCGAATCCGGGACAGCAAGAGACCCAGTACTTC. Its protein is CASSSNPGQQETQYF.

This sequence joins TRBV10-1 and TRBJ2-7; TRBD1 matches at 7 bases. The germline gives CDR1 WNHNN, CDR2 SYGVQD (reference sequence). This CDR3 is 14 amino acids long. J gave up 7 bases and V 6 bases, and 12 bases lay outside the gene matches. The CDR3 reads CASSRDSSDPEQYF. DNA for the CDR3: TGCGCCAGCAGCCGGGACAGCAGTGATCCGGAGCAGTACTTC.

A few counts support this clone. The rearrangement joins TRBV7-3 to TRBJ1-1; D might be TRBD1 (5 bases). Looked up from germline, CDR1 is SGHTA and CDR2 is FQGTGA. Trimming took off 6 bases at V and 2 bases at J, with 10 bases between the two ends. The CDR3 contains 13 residues. The CDR3 loop reads CASSSGLNTEAFF. The DNA of the CDR3 is TGTGCCAGCAGTTCGGGACTTAACACTGAAGCTTTCTTT. Looking up the rest from reference TRBV7-3 and TRBJ1-1 gives the full variable domain: GAGVSQTPSNKVTEKGKYVELRCDPISGHTALYWYRQSLGQGPEFLIYFQGTGAADDSGLPNDRFFAVRPEGSVSTLKIQRTERGDSAVYLCASSSGLNTEAFFGQGTRLTVV.

About this clone itself: Other DNA sequences from this sample encode an identical CDR3 as well. The J gene is TRBJ2-3, the V gene TRBV18; 8 bases agree with TRBD1. Unmatched junction bases numbered 5, after V lost 3 bases and J lost 3 bases. Per the germline V gene, CDR1 is KGHSH and CDR2 is LQKENI. This CDR3 contains 15 residues. CDR3 in amino acids: CASSPGTGSTDTQYF. The CDR3, as DNA: TGTGCCAGCTCACCCGGGACAGGATCTACAGATACGCAGTATTTT.

This clone was counted only a few times. The rearrangement uses TRBV7-6 and TRBJ2-1; 9 bases fit TRBD1. V lost 4 bases and J lost 6; bases outside the gene matches: 10. This CDR3 spans 16 amino acids. Germline V gene sequence: CDR1 SGHVS, CDR2 FNYEAQ. CDR3 DNA: TGTGCCAGCAGCTCCTCCGGGACAGGGATTGGCAATGAGCAGTTCTTC. Protein sequence: CASSSSGTGIGNEQFF.

This chain links TRBV7-2 with TRBJ2-1, with unresolved D. V lost 6 bases to trimming and J lost 9 bases, with 9 bases between them. CDR1 is SGHTA, CDR2 FQGNSA, per germline. The CDR3 length is 11 residues. Written as DNA, the CDR3 is TGTGCCAGCAGTTACTGGAGTGAGCAGTTCTTC. Protein sequence: CASSYWSEQFF.

This chain joins TRBV7-3 and TRBJ2-1; a possible D gene is TRBD2 (6 bases). CDR1 SGHTA and CDR2 FQGTGA come from the germline V gene. This CDR3 has 12 residues. Trimming shortened V by 4 bases and J by 12 bases, and 13 bases separated the two germline ends. CDR3 amino acids: CASSSPGSRQFF. CDR3 DNA sequence: TGTGCCAGCAGCTCGCCCGGGAGCCGGCAGTTCTTC.

Comment on this clone: A read error may account for a junction end that differs from germline. V is TRBV7-7 and J is TRBJ2-5; no firm D call. Looked up from germline, CDR1 is SSHAT and CDR2 is FNYEAQ (reference sequence). There are 13 residues in the CDR3. For the CDR3, the DNA is TGTGCTAGCAGCTTAGATGGGGAAGAGACCCAGTACTTC. Protein: CASSLDGEETQYF.

This chain uses TRBV7-9 with TRBJ2-7, with D hard to call. Germline CDR1 SEHNR, CDR2 FQNEAQ (reference sequence). V shed 4 bases and J shed 3 bases, with 10 bases lying between them. The CDR3 contains 13 residues. CDR3 coding DNA: TGTGCCAGCAGCTCACCCGATCGCTACGAGCAGTACTTC. The encoded protein is CASSSPDRYEQYF.

This chain joins TRBV25-1 and TRBJ2-2, with 9 bases fitting TRBD2. CDR1 and CDR2 (germline): MGHDK, SYGVNS. CDR3 length equals 17 residues. Trimming took 4 bases from V and 0 from J; bases not matched to a gene: 6. CDR3 protein: CASSGIAGASNTGELFF. CDR3 sequence (DNA): TGTGCCAGCAGTGGAATAGCGGGAGCCTCGAACACCGGGGAGCTGTTTTTT.

The chain links TRBV2 to TRBJ1-3; D gene ambiguous. This CDR3 is 12 amino acids long. Trimming took off 4 bases at V and 1 base at J, with 2 bases between the two ends. CDR1 is SNHLY, CDR2 FYNNEI, per germline. In DNA form, the CDR3 reads TGTGCCAGCAGTGGGTCTGGAAACACCATATATTTT. It specifies CASSGSGNTIYF. Full variable domain (missing parts from reference TRBV2 and TRBJ1-3): EPEVTQTPSHQVTQMGQEVILRCVPISNHLYFYWYRQILGQKVEFLVSFYNNEISEKSEIFDDQFSVERPDGSNFTLKIRSTKLEDSAMYFCASSGSGNTIYFGEGSWLTVV.

The sample holds a few counts of this clone. The chain is built from TRBV6-1 and TRBJ2-3; TRBD2 matches 9 bases. The CDR3 is 15 residues long. Germline CDR1 MNHNS, CDR2 SASEGT. With V trimmed by 3 bases and J by 3 bases, 4 bases remained unmatched. In DNA form, the CDR3 reads TGTGCCAGCAGTGATGGGCGGGAGGGTACAGATACGCAGTATTTT. Protein sequence: CASSDGREGTDTQYF.

This clone came up once. The V and J genes are TRBV6-5 and TRBJ2-7, with 8 positions matching TRBD1. Germline CDR1 MNHEY, CDR2 SVGAGI. The trim removed 5 bases at V and 6 bases at J, leaving 3 bases unmatched. The CDR3 contains 12 residues. CDR3 bases: TGTGCCAGCAGTAGACAGGGGAGCGAGCAGTACTTC. Translated: CASSRQGSEQYF.

This clone was detected a few times. V usage is TRBV29-1 and J usage is TRBJ2-7; 9 positions match TRBD1. V gave up 1 base and J gave up 7 bases; unmatched junction bases: 11. Germline loops: CDR1 SQVTM, CDR2 ANQGSEA. This CDR3 has 15 amino acids. In DNA, the CDR3 is TGCAGCGTTGAAGCCGGGACAGGGATAATGCGGGAGCAGTACTTC. This sequence encodes CSVEAGTGIMREQYF.

The V gene is TRBV5-4, the J gene TRBJ2-7; tentative D call: TRBD1 (6 bases). The CDR3 extends over 13 amino acids. Trimming stripped 4 bases from V and 0 bases from J, with 8 bases between. Looked up from germline, CDR1 is SGHNT and CDR2 is YYREEE (reference sequence). The CDR3 sequence is CASSTDSSYEQYF. The CDR3 DNA reads TGTGCCAGCAGCACGGACAGCTCCTACGAGCAGTACTTC.

The rearrangement links TRBV5-4 to TRBJ2-7; 10 nucleotides align to TRBD1. J gave up 6 bases and V 0 bases, and 6 bases lay outside the gene matches. Germline V gives CDR1 SGHNT, CDR2 YYREEE (reference sequence). This CDR3 has 15 amino acids. The CDR3 bases are TGTGCCAGCAGCTTGGGGGACAGGGGACTCCGCGAGCAGTACTTC. It is translated as CASSLGDRGLREQYF.